This TCR beta chain emerged from a study of human T cells and chemical hapten exposure. With 0 bases removed from V and 3 bases from J, the gap between germline ends came to 12 bases. Germline lookup yields CDR1 MNHEY and CDR2 SVGAGI. The CDR3 totals 16 residues. Time point noted: patch test 1, 2 weeks after DPC sensitization. Treatment: therapeutic diphenylcyclopropenone sensitization with weekly scalp DPC. The donor pool consisted of alopecia patients aged 18 to 70 years, considered suitable for DPC. Concerning this clonotype: The antigen remains unidentified.

General study findings and limits: The study found that PT1 expanded TCR counts correlated positively with patch test score. Significantly more large CDR3 similarity clusters were formed by expanded TCRs than by controls.

TCRdb analysed the RACE reads with MiXCR anew, one entry per CDR3 protein. The sample consists of about 120,000 distinct CDR3 sequences, roughly 13% of them appearing once. Sequencing was performed on whole blood, taken in connection with sensitization to the hapten diphenylcyclopropenone (DPC). This TCR was recovered from a man aged 18-30 years with alopecia areata. Some clones in this sample may be carry-over from other donors' samples. The chain is built from TRBV6-5 and TRBJ2-1; D gene ambiguous. CDR3 sequence (DNA): TGTGCCAGCAGTTACTCGTGGGCACTAAACTACAATGAGCAGTTCTTC. Translation gives CASSYSWALNYNEQFF.